Presented here are 25 T cell receptor beta chains from one specimen sequenced in a study of cytomegalovirus exposure and HLA in healthy donors. Amplification used 60 Vbeta primers and 13 Jbeta primers. TCRdb keeps only in-frame clones here, not all; method: immunoSEQ multiplex PCR. The table shows some 140,000 clones, with approximately 79% occurring only once. Specimen: PBMCs. The source of these receptors is a man between 18 and 29 years old in good health and CMV-seropositive.

This chain links TRBV7-6 with TRBJ1-2, with a tentative D call TRBD1 (6 bases). The CDR3 runs to 19 residues. Germline V gives CDR1 SGHVS, CDR2 FNYEAQ. V gave up 3 bases and J gave up 0 bases, with 23 bases separating them. CDR3 protein: CASSFRGVGALLSNYGYTF. The CDR3 DNA reads TGTGCCAGCAGCTTCAGAGGTGTGGGGGCGCTTCTTTCTAACTATGGCTACACCTTC.

CDR3: CATSGRVGGQTEAFF. In nucleotides, the CDR3 is TGTGCCACCAGCGGACGCGTCGGGGGACAGACTGAAGCTTTCTTT. This chain uses TRBV15 with TRBJ1-1; 7 nucleotides align to TRBD1. The CDR3 contains 15 residues. CDR1 and CDR2 from the germline V gene are LNHNV and YYDKDF (reference sequence). With V trimmed by 5 bases and J by 5 bases, 11 bases remained unmatched.

V usage is TRBV27 and J usage is TRBJ2-5; D is unresolved. The J call may not be correct, given that the DNA end is closer to TRBJ2-7. This CDR3 has 11 residues. Germline CDR1 and CDR2: MNHEY and SMNVEV (reference sequence). The CDR3 loop reads CASRGDYEQYF. CDR3 in DNA: TGTGCCAGCAGGGGTGACTACGAGCAGTACTTC.

The chain employs TRBV5-1 and TRBJ1-1, with TRBD1 matching over 7 bases. Looked up from germline, CDR1 is SGHRS and CDR2 is YFSETQ. The CDR3 covers 15 residues. J gave up 0 bases and V 0 bases, and 2 bases lay outside the gene matches. CDR3 sequence (DNA): TGCGCCAGCAGCTTGGGGGACAGAATGAACACTGAAGCTTTCTTT. Its protein is CASSLGDRMNTEAFF.

The chain joins TRBV9 to TRBJ2-1; D not certain. CDR1 and CDR2 from the germline V gene are SGDLS and YYNGEE. V was pared by 0 bases and J by 10 bases, with 17 bases between. This CDR3 contains 15 residues. CDR3 protein: CASSVESVVSHEQFF. The CDR3 DNA reads TGTGCCAGCAGCGTAGAATCTGTAGTGTCCCACGAGCAGTTCTTC.

In the case of this clone: The identical CDR3 is also encoded by other nucleotide sequences in the sample. J is TRBJ1-2 and V is TRBV6-5; 8 positions agree with TRBD1. The CDR3 is made up of 13 amino acids. Germline V gives CDR1 MNHEY, CDR2 SVGAGI. After removal of 9 bases from V and 6 bases from J, the junction contained 9 bases not matched to a gene. For the CDR3, the DNA is TGTGCCAGTCGCAGGGGGCAGGGGGATGGCTACACCTTC. Encoded protein: CASRRGQGDGYTF.

The chain is built from TRBV6-1 and TRBJ1-1, with a weak D call TRBD1 (6 bases). Trimming left V 0 bases short and J 5 bases short, with 13 bases between. From germline, CDR1 is MNHNS and CDR2 SASEGT. The CDR3 sequence is 15 residues long. The CDR3 DNA is TGTGCCAGCAGTGAAGCATTGGGGGGGCGGACTGAAGCTTTCTTT. Translating gives CASSEALGGRTEAFF.

This rearrangement joins TRBV11-2 to TRBJ2-7; D is unclear. The CDR3 runs to 15 residues. Trimming pared 1 base from V and 4 bases from J, leaving 14 bases between. Per germline, CDR1 SGHAT and CDR2 FQNNGV. Written as DNA, the CDR3 is TGTGCCAGCAGCTTAGTAAATCGCGCCGAGTACGAGCAGTACTTC. This codes for CASSLVNRAEYEQYF.

J is TRBJ1-1 and V is TRBV6-4; no clear D. Germline values: CDR1 MRHNA, CDR2 SNTAGT. This CDR3 spans 13 amino acids. V lost 7 bases, J lost 4 bases, and 13 bases lay in between. CDR3 DNA: TGTGCCAGCACGTCCTCGGCGGGCACTGAAGCTTTCTTT. As protein: CASTSSAGTEAFF.

This clone came up a few times. J is TRBJ2-3 and V is TRBV5-4; D gene ambiguous. The CDR3 totals 14 residues. Germline CDR1 and CDR2: SGHNT and YYREEE (reference sequence). Trimming shortened V by 2 bases and J by 0 bases, and 7 bases separated the two germline ends. The CDR3 loop reads CASSFTGSTDTQYF. CDR3 nucleotides: TGTGCCAGCAGCTTTACCGGGAGCACAGATACGCAGTATTTT.

The chain couples TRBV11-2 to TRBJ1-1; D unresolved. CDR1 is SGHAT, CDR2 FQNNGV, per germline. Trimming removed 4 bases from V and 0 bases from J, with 15 bases in between. There are 16 residues in the CDR3. Here the CDR3 reads CASSYVGPNMNTEAFF. As DNA, the CDR3 is TGTGCCAGCAGCTACGTTGGGCCGAACATGAACACTGAAGCTTTCTTT.

This clone came up a few times. The chain couples TRBV29-1 to TRBJ2-1; 10 bases map to TRBD2. The germline V gene encodes CDR1 SQVTM and CDR2 ANQGSEA. Losses at the gene ends were 4 bases for V and 1 base for J; bases not matched to a gene: 13. The CDR3 has 18 residues. CDR3 coding DNA: TGCAGCGTTGTGACGTTCGGACTAGCGGAGAGGTCCTACAATGAGCAGTTCTTC. It yields the protein CSVVTFGLAERSYNEQFF.

The rearrangement joins TRBV2 to TRBJ1-5; 8 positions match TRBD1. The CDR3 has 14 amino acids. J lost 2 bases, V lost 5 bases, and 2 bases had no gene match. The V gene's germline CDR1 is SNHLY and CDR2 FYNNEI. CDR3 DNA: TGTGCCAGCAGTCAACAGGGGGGCAATCAGCCCCAGCATTTT. It yields the protein CASSQQGGNQPQHF.

The rearrangement uses TRBV7-8 and TRBJ2-7; maybe TRBD2 (5 bases). CDR1 is SGHVS, CDR2 FQNEAQ, per germline. Trimming stripped 10 bases from V and 0 bases from J, with 13 bases between. This CDR3 has 13 amino acids. The CDR3 is CATLPGSSYEQYF. The CDR3 DNA reads TGTGCCACCCTTCCGGGGAGCTCCTACGAGCAGTACTTC.

The sample holds a few counts of this clone. The rearrangement joins TRBV5-1 to TRBJ1-5, with D possibly TRBD1 on 5 matching bases. Trimming cost V 4 bases and J 6 bases, with 20 bases left between them. The CDR3 consists of 16 residues. Germline assignment: CDR1 SGHRS and CDR2 YFSETQ. This CDR3 reads CASSQFPAGEGQPQHF. The CDR3 region has the DNA TGCGCCAGCAGCCAATTCCCCGCGGGGGAAGGTCAGCCCCAGCATTTT.

The rearrangement uses TRBV7-6 and TRBJ1-1; D may be TRBD1 (6 bases). Germline V gene sequence: CDR1 SGHVS, CDR2 FNYEAQ. The CDR3 length is 14 residues. V was trimmed by 6 bases and J by 6 bases, leaving 17 bases between them. In DNA form, the CDR3 reads TGTGCCAGCAGTCCGACCACAGGGTCCCCTGAAGCTTTCTTT. It yields the protein CASSPTTGSPEAFF.

J is TRBJ2-2 and V is TRBV9; 12 bases line up with TRBD2. Trimming removed 4 bases from V and 6 bases from J; junction bases left unmatched: 4. Per germline, CDR1 SGDLS and CDR2 YYNGEE. The CDR3 runs to 15 residues. This chain's CDR3 is CASSPSGGAPGELFF. In nucleotides, the CDR3 is TGTGCCAGCAGCCCTAGCGGGGGGGCCCCCGGGGAGCTGTTTTTT.

This chain uses TRBV5-1 with TRBJ2-7, with 9 nucleotides matching TRBD1. V lost 2 bases and J lost 6; bases outside the gene matches: 6. Germline CDR1 SGHRS, CDR2 YFSETQ. CDR3 size: 14 residues. CDR3 amino acids: CASSFGDRVGEQYF. In nucleotides, the CDR3 is TGCGCCAGCAGCTTTGGGGACAGGGTGGGCGAGCAGTACTTC.

This clone occurred a few times. The genes are TRBV6-6 and TRBJ1-2, with unresolved D. With 3 bases removed from V and 3 bases from J, the gap between germline ends came to 11 bases. The CDR3 totals 14 residues. The V gene's germline CDR1 is MNHNY and CDR2 SVGAGI (reference sequence). The CDR3 region is CASSYIRTDYGYTF. The CDR3 coding sequence is TGTGCCAGCAGTTATATCCGGACTGACTATGGCTACACCTTC.

J is TRBJ1-4 and V is TRBV9, with TRBD1 identical over 8 bases. Germline V gives CDR1 SGDLS, CDR2 YYNGEE. After removal of 3 bases from V and 6 bases from J, the junction contained 13 bases not matched to a gene. CDR3 length equals 17 residues. The DNA of the CDR3 is TGTGCCAGCAGCGCCCGGACAGGGTCCGGTTTGGATGAAAAACTGTTTTTT. Translating gives CASSARTGSGLDEKLFF.

V is TRBV28 and J is TRBJ2-5, with 9 bases lining up with TRBD2. The junction had 2 bases not matched to a gene; V was cut back by 5 bases and J by 1 base. Germline V CDR1 and CDR2: MDHEN, SYDVKM. The CDR3 loop spans 14 amino acids. The CDR3 sequence is CASSPAGGQETQYF. Here the CDR3 DNA reads TGTGCCAGCAGTCCAGCGGGGGGCCAAGAGACCCAGTACTTC.

The chain has TRBV4-1 and TRBJ1-1; 7 bases align to TRBD1. There are 14 residues in the CDR3. The junction had 7 bases not matched to a gene; V was cut back by 5 bases and J by 4 bases. Germline lookup yields CDR1 MGHRA and CDR2 YSYEKL. This chain's CDR3 is CASSDYRGGTEAFF. The CDR3 region has the DNA TGCGCCAGCAGCGATTACAGGGGCGGCACTGAAGCTTTCTTT.

The rearrangement uses TRBV19 and TRBJ1-6; possibly TRBD1 for D (5 bases). The germline gives CDR1 LNHDA, CDR2 SQIVND (reference sequence). The germline V and J ends were trimmed by 9 bases and 7 bases, with 10 bases remaining between them. The CDR3 extends over 12 amino acids. CDR3 sequence: CASGGGNSPLHF. The CDR3 coding sequence is TGTGCCAGCGGGGGGGGGAATTCACCCCTCCACTTT. The full variable domain, with the rest looked up from reference TRBV19 and TRBJ1-6, is DGGITQSPKYLFRKEGQNVTLSCEQNLNHDAMYWYRQDPGQGLRLIYYSQIVNDFQKGDIAEGYSVSREKKESFPLTVTSAQKNPTAFYLCASGGGNSPLHFGNGTRLTVT.

This clone was seen just once. CDR3 sequence: CASSLSRLGGELFF. As DNA, the CDR3 is TGTGCCAGCAGTTTATCCCGCCTCGGCGGGGAGCTGTTTTTT. The V and J genes are TRBV27 and TRBJ2-2; D is uncertain. Germline CDR1 MNHEY, CDR2 SMNVEV (reference sequence). This CDR3 has 14 amino acids. Trimming took 0 bases from V and 7 from J, leaving 9 bases between them.

This chain connects TRBV7-8 to TRBJ2-6, with D perhaps TRBD1 (6 bases). CDR3 length: 18 residues. Germline-derived CDR1 and CDR2 are SGHVS and FQNEAQ. The ends were cut back, 5 bases at V and 0 bases at J, with 17 bases in the middle. CDR3: CASSPLQGPHSGANVLTF. The CDR3 nucleotides read TGTGCCAGCAGCCCCTTGCAGGGGCCACACTCTGGGGCCAACGTCCTGACTTTC. The full variable domain, rest sourced from reference TRBV7-8 and TRBJ2-6, is GAGVSQSPRYKVAKRGQDVALRCDPISGHVSLFWYQQALGQGPEFLTYFQNEAQLDKSGLPSDRFFAERPEGSVSTLKIQRTQQEDSAVYLCASSPLQGPHSGANVLTFGAGSRLTVL.